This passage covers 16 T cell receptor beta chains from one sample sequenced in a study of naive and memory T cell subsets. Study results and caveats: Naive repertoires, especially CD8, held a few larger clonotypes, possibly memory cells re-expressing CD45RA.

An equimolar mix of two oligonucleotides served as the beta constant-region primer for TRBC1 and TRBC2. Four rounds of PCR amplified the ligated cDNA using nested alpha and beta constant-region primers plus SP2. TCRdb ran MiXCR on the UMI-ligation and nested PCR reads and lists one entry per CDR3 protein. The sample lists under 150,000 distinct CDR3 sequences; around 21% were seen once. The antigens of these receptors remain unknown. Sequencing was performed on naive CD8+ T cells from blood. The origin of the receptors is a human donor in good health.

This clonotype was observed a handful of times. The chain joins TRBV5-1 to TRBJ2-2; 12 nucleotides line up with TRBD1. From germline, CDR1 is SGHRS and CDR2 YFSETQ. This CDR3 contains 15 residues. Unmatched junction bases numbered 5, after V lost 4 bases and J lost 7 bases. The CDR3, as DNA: TGCGCCAGCAGCGCGGGACAGGGGGCCGTCGGGGAGCTGTTTTTT. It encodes CASSAGQGAVGELFF.

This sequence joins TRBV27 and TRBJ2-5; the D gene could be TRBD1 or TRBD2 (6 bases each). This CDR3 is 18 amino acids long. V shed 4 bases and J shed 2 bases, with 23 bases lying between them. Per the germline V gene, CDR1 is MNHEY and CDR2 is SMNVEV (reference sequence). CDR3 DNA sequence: TGTGCCAGCAGTTCATTATCGGGGGCCAGGGCAACTCAAGAGACCCAGTACTTC. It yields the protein CASSSLSGARATQETQYF.

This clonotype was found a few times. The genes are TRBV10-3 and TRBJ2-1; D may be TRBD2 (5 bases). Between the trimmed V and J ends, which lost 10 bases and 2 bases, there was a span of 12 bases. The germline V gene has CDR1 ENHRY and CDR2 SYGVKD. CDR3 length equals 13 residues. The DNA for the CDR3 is TGTGCCACCCAAGCGGAAACCTACAATGAGCAGTTCTTC. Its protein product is CATQAETYNEQFF.

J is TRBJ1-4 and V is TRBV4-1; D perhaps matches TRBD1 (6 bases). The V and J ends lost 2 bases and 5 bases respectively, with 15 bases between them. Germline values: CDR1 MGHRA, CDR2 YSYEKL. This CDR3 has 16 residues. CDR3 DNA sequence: TGCGCCAGCAGCCAATCGGGGGCAGGGCTCAATGAAAAACTGTTTTTT. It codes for CASSQSGAGLNEKLFF.

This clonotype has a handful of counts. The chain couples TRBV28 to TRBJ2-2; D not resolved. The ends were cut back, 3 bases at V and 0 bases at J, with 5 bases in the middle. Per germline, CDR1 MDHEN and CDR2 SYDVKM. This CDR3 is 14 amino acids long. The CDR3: CASSFRTNTGELFF. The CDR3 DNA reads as TGTGCCAGCAGTTTCCGGACGAACACCGGGGAGCTGTTTTTT.

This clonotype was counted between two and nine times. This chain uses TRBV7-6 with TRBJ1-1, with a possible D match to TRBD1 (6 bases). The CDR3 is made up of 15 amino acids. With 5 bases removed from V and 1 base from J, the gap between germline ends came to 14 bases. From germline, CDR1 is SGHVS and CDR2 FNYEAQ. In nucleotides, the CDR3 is TGTGCCAGCAGCCAGGGGCCTGTGGGGAACACTGAAGCTTTCTTT. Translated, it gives CASSQGPVGNTEAFF.

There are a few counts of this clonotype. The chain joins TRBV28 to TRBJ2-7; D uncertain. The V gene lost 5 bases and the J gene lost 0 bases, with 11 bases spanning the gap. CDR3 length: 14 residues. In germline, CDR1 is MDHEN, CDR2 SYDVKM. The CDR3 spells CASSALGLSYEQYF. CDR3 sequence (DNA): TGTGCCAGCAGTGCGCTCGGCCTCTCCTACGAGCAGTACTTC.

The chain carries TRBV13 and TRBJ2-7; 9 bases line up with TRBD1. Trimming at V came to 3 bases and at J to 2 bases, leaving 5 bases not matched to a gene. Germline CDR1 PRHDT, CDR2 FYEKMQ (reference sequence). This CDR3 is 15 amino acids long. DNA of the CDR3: TGTGCCAGCAGCTTTGGACAGGGGCTCGCCTACGAGCAGTACTTC. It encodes CASSFGQGLAYEQYF. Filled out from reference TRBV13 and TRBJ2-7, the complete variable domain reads AAGVIQSPRHLIKEKRETATLKCYPIPRHDTVYWYQQGPGQDPQFLISFYEKMQSDKGSIPDRFSAQQFSDYHSELNMSSLELGDSALYFCASSFGQGLAYEQYFGPGTRLTVT.

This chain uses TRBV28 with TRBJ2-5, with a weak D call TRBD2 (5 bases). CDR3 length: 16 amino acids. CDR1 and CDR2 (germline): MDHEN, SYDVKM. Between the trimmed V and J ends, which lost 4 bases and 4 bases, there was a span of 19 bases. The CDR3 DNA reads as TGTGCCAGCAGTTCCCCCGCGGGCAGCAAGGGAGAGACCCAGTACTTC. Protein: CASSSPAGSKGETQYF.

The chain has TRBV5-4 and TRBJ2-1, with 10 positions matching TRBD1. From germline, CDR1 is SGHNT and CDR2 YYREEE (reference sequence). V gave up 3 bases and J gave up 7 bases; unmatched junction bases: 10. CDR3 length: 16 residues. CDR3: CASSWEGQGFTNEQFF. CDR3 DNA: TGTGCCAGCAGCTGGGAGGGACAGGGGTTTACGAATGAGCAGTTCTTC. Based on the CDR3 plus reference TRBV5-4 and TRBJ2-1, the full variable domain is ETGVTQSPTHLIKTRGQQVTLRCSSQSGHNTVSWYQQALGQGPQFIFQYYREEENGRGNFPPRFSGLQFPNYSSELNVNALELDDSALYLCASSWEGQGFTNEQFFGPGTRLTVL.

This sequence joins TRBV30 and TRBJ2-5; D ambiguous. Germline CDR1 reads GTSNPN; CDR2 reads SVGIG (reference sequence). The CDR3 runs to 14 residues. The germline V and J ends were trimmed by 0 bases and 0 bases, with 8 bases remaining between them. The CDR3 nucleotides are TGTGCCTGGAGTGTACTGAGCGACCAAGAGACCCAGTACTTC. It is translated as CAWSVLSDQETQYF.

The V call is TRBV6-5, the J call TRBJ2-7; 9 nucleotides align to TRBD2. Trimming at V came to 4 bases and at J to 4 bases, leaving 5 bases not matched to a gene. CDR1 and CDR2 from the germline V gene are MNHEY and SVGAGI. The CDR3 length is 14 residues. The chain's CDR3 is CASSSGGRGYEQYF. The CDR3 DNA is TGTGCCAGCAGTTCCGGCGGGAGGGGGTACGAGCAGTACTTC.

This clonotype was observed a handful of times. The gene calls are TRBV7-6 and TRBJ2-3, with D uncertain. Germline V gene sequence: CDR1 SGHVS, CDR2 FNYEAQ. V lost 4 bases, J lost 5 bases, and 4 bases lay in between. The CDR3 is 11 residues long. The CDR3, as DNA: TGTGCCAGCAGCTATCAAGATACGCAGTATTTT. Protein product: CASSYQDTQYF.

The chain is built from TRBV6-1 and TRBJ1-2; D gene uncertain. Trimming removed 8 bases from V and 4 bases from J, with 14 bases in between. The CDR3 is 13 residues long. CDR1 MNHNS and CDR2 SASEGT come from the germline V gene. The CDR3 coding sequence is TGTGCCAGCGCAGACGGACGGCCCTATGGCTACACCTTC. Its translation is CASADGRPYGYTF.

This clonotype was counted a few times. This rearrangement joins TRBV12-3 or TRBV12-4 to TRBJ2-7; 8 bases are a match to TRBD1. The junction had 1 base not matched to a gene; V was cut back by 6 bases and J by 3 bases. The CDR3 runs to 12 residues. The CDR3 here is CASSDRGYEQYF. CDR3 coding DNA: TGTGCCAGCAGCGACAGGGGCTACGAGCAGTACTTC.

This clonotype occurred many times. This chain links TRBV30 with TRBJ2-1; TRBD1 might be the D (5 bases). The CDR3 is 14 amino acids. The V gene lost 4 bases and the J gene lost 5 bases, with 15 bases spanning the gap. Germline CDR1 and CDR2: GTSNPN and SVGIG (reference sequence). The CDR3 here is CAWNAQGPDNEQFF. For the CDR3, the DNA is TGTGCCTGGAACGCGCAGGGTCCAGACAATGAGCAGTTCTTC.